These 22 T cell receptor beta chains came from one sample sequenced in a study of radiation and T cells in renal cell carcinoma. The time point denotes: baseline pretreatment blood. Specified treatment: 15 Gy SBRT to primary tumor, nephrectomy 4 weeks later. Sequencing was performed with immunoSEQ multiplex PCR; in TCRdb, only in-frame clones are kept and a portion is missing. Of 90,000 to 100,000 clones detected, 75% to 90% appear once; the ten largest clones hold approximately 7.9%. The sequencing used blood, collected from a patient whose treatment included radiotherapy and nephrectomy. The receptors were gathered from a man aged 45-65 years with renal cell carcinoma.

The chain combines TRBV6-4 with TRBJ1-2; no definite D call. V gave up 1 base and J gave up 8 bases, with 11 bases separating them. Germline CDR1 is MRHNA and CDR2 is SNTAGT. This CDR3 comprises 13 residues. The CDR3 loop is CASSDWKVGGYTF. The CDR3 nucleotides read TGTGCCAGCAGTGACTGGAAGGTCGGGGGCTACACCTTC.

The rearrangement joins TRBV6-5 to TRBJ2-7; no reliable D call. V was shortened by 10 bases and J by 0 bases, with 10 bases between the two germline ends. Germline values: CDR1 MNHEY, CDR2 SVGAGI. The CDR3 has 12 residues. CDR3 region: CATQDGSYEQYF. The CDR3 DNA reads as TGTGCCACCCAGGACGGCTCCTACGAGCAGTACTTC.

The chain couples TRBV6-6 to TRBJ2-7; 7 bases are shared with TRBD2. From germline, CDR1 is MNHNY and CDR2 SVGAGI (reference sequence). This CDR3 contains 16 residues. J was trimmed by 3 bases and V by 5 bases; bases with no gene match: 13. The CDR3 region has the DNA TGTGCCAGCAGTCCCTGGGTGGCTAGCGGATTCTACGAGCAGTACTTC. This encodes CASSPWVASGFYEQYF.

As DNA, the CDR3 is TGTGCCAGCAGCTTATTCGGAGGGATGAACACTGAAGCTTTCTTT. Residues: CASSLFGGMNTEAFF. The rearrangement uses TRBV7-9 and TRBJ1-1; D is uncertain. Germline values: CDR1 SEHNR, CDR2 FQNEAQ (reference sequence). V was cut by 2 bases and J by 0 bases, with 10 bases left in between. CDR3 size: 15 residues. The full variable domain, with the rest looked up from reference TRBV7-9 and TRBJ1-1, is DTGVSQNPRHKITKRGQNVTFRCDPISEHNRLYWYRQTLGQGPEFLTYFQNEAQLEKSRLLSDRFSAERPKGSFSTLEIQRTEQGDSAMYLCASSLFGGMNTEAFFGQGTRLTVV.

This clone was counted once. CDR3 nucleotide sequence: TGCGCCAGCAGCCAAGCGGCCCTACGGGATGGCTACACCTTC. Residues: CASSQAALRDGYTF. The chain carries TRBV4-1 and TRBJ1-2, with D unclear. This CDR3 has 14 residues. Per the germline V gene, CDR1 is MGHRA and CDR2 is YSYEKL. V dropped 1 base and J dropped 6 bases, with 12 bases sitting between them.

The chain couples TRBV2 to TRBJ2-3; D gene ambiguous. Germline V gene data show CDR1 as SNHLY and CDR2 as FYNNEI. This CDR3 has 15 amino acids. Between the trimmed V and J ends, which lost 6 bases and 3 bases, there was a span of 16 bases. CDR3 in amino acids: CASSRQGGRTDTQYF. CDR3 in DNA: TGTGCCAGCAGCCGCCAAGGCGGTAGGACAGATACGCAGTATTTT.

The V call is TRBV5-1, the J call TRBJ1-1, with D unclear. CDR1 is SGHRS, CDR2 YFSETQ, per germline. There are 14 residues in the CDR3. V dropped 5 bases and J dropped 0 bases, with 11 bases sitting between them. This CDR3 reads CASRRAGLNTEAFF. The DNA for the CDR3 is TGCGCCAGCAGACGGGCCGGCCTGAACACTGAAGCTTTCTTT.

A single count supports this clone. This chain joins TRBV6-4 and TRBJ2-3; 10 nucleotides align to TRBD2. The length of the CDR3 is 15 residues. Germline CDR1 reads MRHNA; CDR2 reads SNTAGT. The V gene end was trimmed by 2 bases and the J gene end by 4 bases; junction bases not matched to a gene: 3. For the CDR3, the DNA is TGTGCCAGCAGTGACCAGCGGGGGGGCGCAGATACGCAGTATTTT. It specifies CASSDQRGGADTQYF.

The chain couples TRBV25-1 to TRBJ2-1; 11 bases are a match to TRBD2. Germline trimming cut 1 base from V and 12 bases from J; bases unmatched to any gene: 11. Looked up from germline, CDR1 is MGHDK and CDR2 is SYGVNS. This CDR3 has 16 amino acids. The CDR3 nucleotides read TGTGCCAGCAGTGAATTGCTAGCGGGAGGTCTCGAGTTGCAGTTCTTC. This encodes CASSELLAGGLELQFF.

The gene calls are TRBV7-8 and TRBJ2-1; D is unclear. The CDR3 contains 14 residues. The ends were cut back, 1 base at V and 5 bases at J, with 9 bases in the middle. Germline values: CDR1 SGHVS, CDR2 FQNEAQ. The CDR3 nucleotides read TGTGCCAGCAGCTTAGAAGCCCAGCACAATGAGCAGTTCTTC. Protein product: CASSLEAQHNEQFF. Together with reference TRBV7-8 and TRBJ2-1, the CDR3 gives the full variable domain: GAGVSQSPRYKVAKRGQDVALRCDPISGHVSLFWYQQALGQGPEFLTYFQNEAQLDKSGLPSDRFFAERPEGSVSTLKIQRTQQEDSAVYLCASSLEAQHNEQFFGPGTRLTVL.

The gene calls are TRBV30 and TRBJ2-1; 8 bases map to TRBD2. Per germline, CDR1 GTSNPN and CDR2 SVGIG (reference sequence). With 6 bases clipped from V and 3 bases from J, the junction kept 4 bases outside the gene matches. This CDR3 has 13 residues. The DNA of the CDR3 is TGTGCCTGTGGGACTAGAGTCTACAATGAGCAGTTCTTC. It is translated as CACGTRVYNEQFF.

The chain joins TRBV10-1 to TRBJ1-1; the match to TRBD1 covers 7 bases. The CDR3 length is 13 residues. Per the germline V gene, CDR1 is WNHNN and CDR2 is SYGVQD (reference sequence). The J segment lost 10 bases and the V segment lost 4 bases, leaving 9 bases of the junction unmatched. CDR3 region: CASSVEGAVGAFF. CDR3 DNA: TGCGCCAGCAGTGTAGAGGGGGCGGTTGGAGCTTTCTTT.

The J gene is TRBJ1-2, the V gene TRBV21-1; TRBD1 was called by the table and not checked on the DNA. TRBV21-1 is recorded as a pseudogene. There are 18 residues in the CDR3. The CDR3 bases are TGTGCCAGCAGCAAACAGGGGGCGCGCCTCAAACAATTCTATGGCTACACCTTC. It specifies CASSKQGARLKQFYGYTF.

The DNA of the CDR3 is TGTGCCAGCCGGGGACAGGGTAACACCGGGGAGCTGTTTTTT. Encoded protein: CASRGQGNTGELFF. V and J are TRBV2 and TRBJ2-2; 9 nucleotides line up with TRBD1. The CDR3 loop spans 14 amino acids. Looked up from germline, CDR1 is SNHLY and CDR2 is FYNNEI. V shed 8 bases and J 2 bases; nucleotides not matched to a gene: 3. The full variable domain, in which reference TRBV2 and TRBJ2-2 provide the parts outside the CDR3, is EPEVTQTPSHQVTQMGQEVILRCVPISNHLYFYWYRQILGQKVEFLVSFYNNEISEKSEIFDDQFSVERPDGSNFTLKIRSTKLEDSAMYFCASRGQGNTGELFFGEGSRLTVL.

This sequence joins TRBV7-6 and TRBJ1-3; D not certain. Trimming removed 0 bases from V and 0 bases from J, with 6 bases in between. This CDR3 has 15 residues. The germline CDR1 and CDR2 sequences are SGHVS and FNYEAQ. CDR3 residues: CASSLAAGSGNTIYF. The CDR3 region has the DNA TGTGCCAGCAGCTTAGCTGCTGGCTCTGGAAACACCATATATTTT.

This clone is a singleton in its sample. The CDR3 DNA reads TGCGCCAGCAGCCTCTCCGGATTAATCTCCTACAATGAGCAGTTCTTC. This sequence encodes CASSLSGLISYNEQFF. The chain uses TRBV4-1 and TRBJ2-1; D is unclear. Germline-derived CDR1 and CDR2 are MGHRA and YSYEKL. The V and J ends lost 4 bases and 0 bases respectively, with 13 bases between them. The CDR3 has 16 residues.

This clone has a handful of counts. V usage is TRBV4-1 and J usage is TRBJ1-2; tentative D call: TRBD1 (5 bases). CDR1 MGHRA and CDR2 YSYEKL come from the germline V gene. V dropped 0 bases and J dropped 9 bases, with 14 bases sitting between them. The CDR3 is made up of 14 amino acids. The CDR3 protein is CASSQDLAGPSYTF. The CDR3 nucleotides read TGCGCCAGCAGCCAAGATCTCGCAGGGCCTAGCTACACCTTC.

The sample holds one count of this clone. The gene calls are TRBV11-3 and TRBJ2-3; 13 bases map to TRBD2. The germline CDR1 and CDR2 sequences are SGHNT and YENEEA. This CDR3 region has 17 residues. V shed 5 bases and J 2 bases; nucleotides not matched to a gene: 7. CDR3 DNA: TGTGCCAGCAGCCCCCGGGGACTAGCGGGATACACAGATACGCAGTATTTT. This codes for CASSPRGLAGYTDTQYF. Combining the CDR3 with reference TRBV11-3 and TRBJ2-3 gives the whole variable domain EAGVVQSPRYKIIEKKQPVAFWCNPISGHNTLYWYLQNLGQGPELLIRYENEEAVDDSQLPKDRFSAERLKGVDSTLKIQPAELGDSAVYLCASSPRGLAGYTDTQYFGPGTRLTVL.

The J gene is TRBJ2-5, the V gene TRBV19, with TRBD1 identical over 7 bases. Trimming removed 10 bases from V and 1 base from J; junction bases left unmatched: 6. The germline V gene encodes CDR1 LNHDA and CDR2 SQIVND (reference sequence). The CDR3 length is 13 residues. The CDR3 DNA follows: TGTGCCACCACCGACAGGGCCCAAGAGACCCAGTACTTC. Encoded protein: CATTDRAQETQYF. The full variable domain, with the rest looked up from reference TRBV19 and TRBJ2-5, is DGGITQSPKYLFRKEGQNVTLSCEQNLNHDAMYWYRQDPGQGLRLIYYSQIVNDFQKGDIAEGYSVSREKKESFPLTVTSAQKNPTAFYLCATTDRAQETQYFGPGTRLLVL.

V and J are TRBV7-9 and TRBJ2-1; 10 bases agree with TRBD2. The CDR3 loop spans 15 amino acids. Per the germline V gene, CDR1 is SEHNR and CDR2 is FQNEAQ (reference sequence). Trimming cost V 1 base and J 12 bases; bases outside gene matches: 9. CDR3 residues: CASSLGQAGGPRQFF. As DNA, the CDR3 is TGTGCCAGCAGCTTAGGTCAAGCGGGGGGGCCACGGCAGTTCTTC.

The rearrangement uses TRBV28 and TRBJ2-7; 7 positions match TRBD1. Trimming took 5 bases from V and 3 from J; bases not matched to a gene: 7. Germline-derived CDR1 and CDR2 are MDHEN and SYDVKM. This CDR3 has 14 residues. The chain's CDR3 is CASSAKGQIYEQYF. The CDR3 DNA is TGTGCCAGCAGTGCCAAGGGACAGATCTACGAGCAGTACTTC.

Note on this clone: One end of the junction does not line up with germline, which may come from a read error. Different DNA sequences within this sample yield the same CDR3. The chain uses TRBV6-1 and TRBJ2-7; D unclear. Germline values: CDR1 MNHNS, CDR2 SASEGT. This CDR3 is 12 amino acids long. The CDR3 protein is CASSESTYEQYF. CDR3 nucleotides: TGTGCCAGCAGTGAGTCCACCTACGAGCAATACTTC.